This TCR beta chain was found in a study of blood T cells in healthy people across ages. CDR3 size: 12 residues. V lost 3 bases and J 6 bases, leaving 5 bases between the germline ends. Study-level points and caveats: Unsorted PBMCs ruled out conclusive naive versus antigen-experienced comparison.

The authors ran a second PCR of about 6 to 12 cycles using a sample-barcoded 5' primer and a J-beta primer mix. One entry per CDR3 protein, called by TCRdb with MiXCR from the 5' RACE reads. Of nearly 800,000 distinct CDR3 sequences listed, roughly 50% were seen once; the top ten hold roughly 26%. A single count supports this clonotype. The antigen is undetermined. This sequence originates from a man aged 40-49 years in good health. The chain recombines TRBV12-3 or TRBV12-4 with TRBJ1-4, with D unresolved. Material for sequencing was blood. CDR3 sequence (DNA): TGTGCCAGCAGTTTCCCGGATGAAAAACTGTTTTTT. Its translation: CASSFPDEKLFF.